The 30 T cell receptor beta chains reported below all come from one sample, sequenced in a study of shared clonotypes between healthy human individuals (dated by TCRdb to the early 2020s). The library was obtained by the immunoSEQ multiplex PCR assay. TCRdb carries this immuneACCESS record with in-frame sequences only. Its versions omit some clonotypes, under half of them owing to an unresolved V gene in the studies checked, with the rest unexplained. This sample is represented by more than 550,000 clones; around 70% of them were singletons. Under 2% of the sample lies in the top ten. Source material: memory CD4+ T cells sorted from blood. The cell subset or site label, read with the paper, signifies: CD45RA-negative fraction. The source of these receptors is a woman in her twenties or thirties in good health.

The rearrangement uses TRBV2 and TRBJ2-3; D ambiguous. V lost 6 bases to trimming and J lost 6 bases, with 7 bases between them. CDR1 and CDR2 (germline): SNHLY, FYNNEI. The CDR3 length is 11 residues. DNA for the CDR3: TGTGCCAGCAGACTCGGGGATACGCAGTATTTT. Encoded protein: CASRLGDTQYF. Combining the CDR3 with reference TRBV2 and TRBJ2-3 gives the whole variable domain EPEVTQTPSHQVTQMGQEVILRCVPISNHLYFYWYRQILGQKVEFLVSFYNNEISEKSEIFDDQFSVERPDGSNFTLKIRSTKLEDSAMYFCASRLGDTQYFGPGTRLTVL.

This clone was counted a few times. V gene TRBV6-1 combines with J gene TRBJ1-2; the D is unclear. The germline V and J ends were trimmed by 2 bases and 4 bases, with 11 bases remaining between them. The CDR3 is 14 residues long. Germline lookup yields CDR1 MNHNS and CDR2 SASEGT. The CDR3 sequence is CASSEIGEGYGYTF. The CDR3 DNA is TGTGCCAGCAGTGAAATTGGGGAGGGCTATGGCTACACCTTC.

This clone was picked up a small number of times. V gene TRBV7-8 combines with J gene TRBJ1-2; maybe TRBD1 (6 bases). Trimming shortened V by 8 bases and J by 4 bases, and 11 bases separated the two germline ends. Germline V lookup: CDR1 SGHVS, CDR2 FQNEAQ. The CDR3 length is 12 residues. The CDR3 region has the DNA TGTGCCAGCGGCATACAGGGCTATGGCTACACCTTC. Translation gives CASGIQGYGYTF.

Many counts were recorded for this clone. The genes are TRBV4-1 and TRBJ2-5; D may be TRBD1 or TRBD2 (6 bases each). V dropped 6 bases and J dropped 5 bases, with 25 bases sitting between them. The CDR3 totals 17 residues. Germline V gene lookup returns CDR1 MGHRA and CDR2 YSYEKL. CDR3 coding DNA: TGCGCCAGCAGACCCACTCCCGGAGGGGGGCGCCGTGAGACCCAGTACTTC. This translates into CASRPTPGGGRRETQYF.

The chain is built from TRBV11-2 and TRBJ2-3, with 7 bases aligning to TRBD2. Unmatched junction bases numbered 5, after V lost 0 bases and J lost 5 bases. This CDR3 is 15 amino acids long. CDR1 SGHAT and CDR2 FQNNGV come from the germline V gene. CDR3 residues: CASSLERESLDTQYF. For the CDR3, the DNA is TGTGCCAGCAGCTTAGAGCGGGAGAGTTTAGATACGCAGTATTTT.

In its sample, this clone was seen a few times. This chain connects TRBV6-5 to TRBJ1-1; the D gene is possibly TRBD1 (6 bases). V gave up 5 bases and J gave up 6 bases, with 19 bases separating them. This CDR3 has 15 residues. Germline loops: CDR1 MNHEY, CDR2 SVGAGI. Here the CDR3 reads CASSKNLEGDAEAFF. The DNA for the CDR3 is TGTGCCAGCAGTAAGAACCTCGAGGGGGACGCTGAAGCTTTCTTT.

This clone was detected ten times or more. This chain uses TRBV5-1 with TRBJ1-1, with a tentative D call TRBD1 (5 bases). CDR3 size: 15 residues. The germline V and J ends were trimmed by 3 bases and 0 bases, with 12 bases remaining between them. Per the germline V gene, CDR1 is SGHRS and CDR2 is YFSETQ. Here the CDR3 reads CASSSRGDMNTEAFF. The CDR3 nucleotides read TGCGCCAGCAGCTCTCGGGGGGATATGAACACTGAAGCTTTCTTT.

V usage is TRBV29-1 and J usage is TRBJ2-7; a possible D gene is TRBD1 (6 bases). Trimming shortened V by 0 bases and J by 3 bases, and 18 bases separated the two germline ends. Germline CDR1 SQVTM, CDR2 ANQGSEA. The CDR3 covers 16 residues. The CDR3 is CSVEDLENRASYEQYF. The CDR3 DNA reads TGCAGCGTTGAAGATCTAGAGAACAGGGCGAGCTACGAGCAGTACTTC.

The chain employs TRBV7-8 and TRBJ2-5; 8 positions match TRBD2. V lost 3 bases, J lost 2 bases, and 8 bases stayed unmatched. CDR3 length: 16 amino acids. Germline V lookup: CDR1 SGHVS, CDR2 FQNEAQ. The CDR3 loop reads CASSFRAGEGQETQYF. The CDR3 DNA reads TGTGCCAGCAGCTTCCGAGCGGGAGAAGGGCAAGAGACCCAGTACTTC. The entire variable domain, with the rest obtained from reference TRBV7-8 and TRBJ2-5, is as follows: GAGVSQSPRYKVAKRGQDVALRCDPISGHVSLFWYQQALGQGPEFLTYFQNEAQLDKSGLPSDRFFAERPEGSVSTLKIQRTQQEDSAVYLCASSFRAGEGQETQYFGPGTRLLVL.

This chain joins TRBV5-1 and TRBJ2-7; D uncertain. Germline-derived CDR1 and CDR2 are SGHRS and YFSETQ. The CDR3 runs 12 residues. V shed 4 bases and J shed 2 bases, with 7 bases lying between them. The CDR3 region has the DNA TGCGCCAGCAGCCACTCCGCCTACGAGCAGTACTTC. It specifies CASSHSAYEQYF. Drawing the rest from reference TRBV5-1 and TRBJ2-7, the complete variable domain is KAGVTQTPRYLIKTRGQQVTLSCSPISGHRSVSWYQQTPGQGLQFLFEYFSETQRNKGNFPGRFSGRQFSNSRSEMNVSTLELGDSALYLCASSHSAYEQYFGPGTRLTVT.

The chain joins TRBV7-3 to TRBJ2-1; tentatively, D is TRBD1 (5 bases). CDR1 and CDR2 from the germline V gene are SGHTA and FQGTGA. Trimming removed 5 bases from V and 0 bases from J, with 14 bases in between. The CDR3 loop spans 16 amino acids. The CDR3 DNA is TGTGCCAGCAGCGCAAAGGGGCGAAGCTCCTACAATGAGCAGTTCTTC. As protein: CASSAKGRSSYNEQFF.

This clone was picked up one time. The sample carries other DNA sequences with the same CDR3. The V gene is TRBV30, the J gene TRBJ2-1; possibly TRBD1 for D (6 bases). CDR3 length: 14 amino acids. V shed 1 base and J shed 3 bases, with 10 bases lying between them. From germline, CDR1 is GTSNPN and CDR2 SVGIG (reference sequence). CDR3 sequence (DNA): TGTGCCTGGAGTGGGCAGGGGCGCTACAATGAGCAGTTCTTC. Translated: CAWSGQGRYNEQFF.

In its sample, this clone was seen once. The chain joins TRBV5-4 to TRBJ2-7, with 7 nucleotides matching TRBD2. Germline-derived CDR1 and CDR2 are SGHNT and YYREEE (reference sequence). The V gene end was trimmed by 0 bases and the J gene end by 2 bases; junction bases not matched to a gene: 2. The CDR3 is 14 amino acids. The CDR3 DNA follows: TGTGCCAGCAGCTTGGATGGACTAGCCTACGAGCAGTACTTC. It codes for CASSLDGLAYEQYF.

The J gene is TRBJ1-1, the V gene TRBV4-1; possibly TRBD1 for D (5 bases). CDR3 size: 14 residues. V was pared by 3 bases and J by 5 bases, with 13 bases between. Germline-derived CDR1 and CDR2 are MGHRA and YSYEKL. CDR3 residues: CASSQYGTETEAFF. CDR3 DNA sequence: TGCGCCAGCAGCCAGTATGGGACGGAGACTGAAGCTTTCTTT.

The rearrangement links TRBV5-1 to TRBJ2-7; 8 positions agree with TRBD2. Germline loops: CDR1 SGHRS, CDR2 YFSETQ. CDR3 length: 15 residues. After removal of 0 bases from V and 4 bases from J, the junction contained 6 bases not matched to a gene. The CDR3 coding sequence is TGCGCCAGCAGCTTGGCGGGGGGGCAAGGGTACGAGCAGTACTTC. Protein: CASSLAGGQGYEQYF.

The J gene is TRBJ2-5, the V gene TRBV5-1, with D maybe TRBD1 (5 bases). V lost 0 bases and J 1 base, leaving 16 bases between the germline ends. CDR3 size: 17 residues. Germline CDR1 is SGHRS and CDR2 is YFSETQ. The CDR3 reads CASSLVGAPPGQETQYF. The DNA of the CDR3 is TGCGCCAGCAGCTTGGTTGGGGCCCCACCGGGCCAAGAGACCCAGTACTTC. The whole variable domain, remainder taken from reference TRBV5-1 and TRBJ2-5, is KAGVTQTPRYLIKTRGQQVTLSCSPISGHRSVSWYQQTPGQGLQFLFEYFSETQRNKGNFPGRFSGRQFSNSRSEMNVSTLELGDSALYLCASSLVGAPPGQETQYFGPGTRLLVL.

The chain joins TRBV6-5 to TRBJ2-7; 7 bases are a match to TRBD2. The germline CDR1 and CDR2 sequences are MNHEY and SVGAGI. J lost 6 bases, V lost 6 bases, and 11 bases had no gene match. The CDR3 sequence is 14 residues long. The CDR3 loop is CASSQGRAGGEQYF. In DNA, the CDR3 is TGTGCCAGCAGCCAAGGGAGGGCCGGTGGCGAGCAGTACTTC.

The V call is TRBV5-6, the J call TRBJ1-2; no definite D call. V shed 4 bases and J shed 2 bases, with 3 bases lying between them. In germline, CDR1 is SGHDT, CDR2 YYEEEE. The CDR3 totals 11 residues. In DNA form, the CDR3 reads TGTGCCAGCAGCATCAACTATGGCTACACCTTC. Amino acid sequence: CASSINYGYTF.

Here the CDR3 reads CASSRQWATEAFF. The CDR3 nucleotides are TGTGCCAGCAGCAGACAATGGGCCACTGAAGCTTTCTTT. This chain joins TRBV11-2 and TRBJ1-1; no clear D. The CDR3 covers 13 residues. The V end lost 5 bases, the J end lost 4 bases, and 11 bases lay between the germline ends. CDR1 and CDR2 from the germline V gene are SGHAT and FQNNGV.

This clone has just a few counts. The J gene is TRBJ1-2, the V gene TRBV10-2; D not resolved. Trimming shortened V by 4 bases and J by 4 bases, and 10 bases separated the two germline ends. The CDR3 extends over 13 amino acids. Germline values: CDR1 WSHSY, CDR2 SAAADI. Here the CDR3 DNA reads TGCGCCAGCAGTGGAGGGAGCCTCTATGGCTACACCTTC. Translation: CASSGGSLYGYTF.

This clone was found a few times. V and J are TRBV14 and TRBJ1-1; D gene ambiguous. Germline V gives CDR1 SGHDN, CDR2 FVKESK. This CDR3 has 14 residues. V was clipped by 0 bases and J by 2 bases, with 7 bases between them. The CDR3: CASSQDRSNTEAFF. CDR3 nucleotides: TGTGCCAGCAGCCAAGATCGGTCAAACACTGAAGCTTTCTTT. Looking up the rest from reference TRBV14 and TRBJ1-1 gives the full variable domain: EAGVTQFPSHSVIEKGQTVTLRCDPISGHDNLYWYRRVMGKEIKFLLHFVKESKQDESGMPNNRFLAERTGGTYSTLKVQPAELEDSGVYFCASSQDRSNTEAFFGQGTRLTVV.

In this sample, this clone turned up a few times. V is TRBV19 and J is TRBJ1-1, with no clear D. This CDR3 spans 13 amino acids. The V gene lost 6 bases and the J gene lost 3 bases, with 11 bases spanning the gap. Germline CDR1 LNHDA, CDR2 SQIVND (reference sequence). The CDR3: CASRVRSYTEAFF. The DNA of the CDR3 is TGTGCCAGTAGAGTTAGGTCGTACACTGAAGCTTTCTTT.

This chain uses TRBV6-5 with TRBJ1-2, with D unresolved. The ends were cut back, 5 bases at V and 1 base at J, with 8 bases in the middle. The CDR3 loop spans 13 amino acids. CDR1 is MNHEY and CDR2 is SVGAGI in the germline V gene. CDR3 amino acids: CASSKQINYGYTF. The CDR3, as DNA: TGTGCCAGCAGTAAACAGATTAACTATGGCTACACCTTC.

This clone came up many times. CDR3 region: CSVRPGTGDQNTGELFF. The CDR3 region has the DNA TGCAGCGTTCGACCCGGGACAGGGGACCAGAACACCGGGGAGCTGTTTTTT. This sequence joins TRBV29-1 and TRBJ2-2; 10 bases are a match to TRBD1. Germline assignment: CDR1 SQVTM and CDR2 ANQGSEA. This CDR3 has 17 residues. Trimming at V came to 5 bases and at J to 1 base, leaving 10 bases not matched to a gene.

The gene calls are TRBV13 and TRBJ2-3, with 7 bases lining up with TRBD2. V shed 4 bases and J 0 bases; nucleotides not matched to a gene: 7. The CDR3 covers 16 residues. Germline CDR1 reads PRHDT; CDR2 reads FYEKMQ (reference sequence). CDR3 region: CASSWEAGPSTDTQYF. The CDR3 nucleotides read TGTGCCAGCAGCTGGGAAGCGGGGCCTAGCACAGATACGCAGTATTTT.

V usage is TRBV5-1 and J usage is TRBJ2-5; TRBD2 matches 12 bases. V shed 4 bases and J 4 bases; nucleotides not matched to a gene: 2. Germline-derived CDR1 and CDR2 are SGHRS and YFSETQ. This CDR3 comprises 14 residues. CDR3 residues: CASSALAGGETQYF. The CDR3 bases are TGCGCCAGCAGCGCACTAGCGGGAGGAGAGACCCAGTACTTC.

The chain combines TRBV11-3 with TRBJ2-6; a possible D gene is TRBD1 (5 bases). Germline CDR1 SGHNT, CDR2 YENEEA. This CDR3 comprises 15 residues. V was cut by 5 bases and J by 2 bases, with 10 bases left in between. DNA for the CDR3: TGTGCCAGCAGCCTCACAGGCGCTGGGGCCAACGTCCTGACTTTC. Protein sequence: CASSLTGAGANVLTF.

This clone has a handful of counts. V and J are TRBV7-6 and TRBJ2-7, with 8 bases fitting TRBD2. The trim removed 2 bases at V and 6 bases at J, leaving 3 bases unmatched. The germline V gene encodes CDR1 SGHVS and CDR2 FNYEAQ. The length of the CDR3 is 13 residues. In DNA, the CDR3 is TGTGCCAGCAGCTTACAGGGGACTAGCGAGCAGTACTTC. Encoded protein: CASSLQGTSEQYF.

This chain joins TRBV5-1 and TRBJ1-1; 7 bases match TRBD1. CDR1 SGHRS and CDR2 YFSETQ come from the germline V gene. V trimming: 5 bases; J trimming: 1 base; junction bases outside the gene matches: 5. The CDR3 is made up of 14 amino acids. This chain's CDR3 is CASREGGTNTEAFF. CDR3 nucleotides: TGCGCCAGCAGAGAAGGGGGCACGAACACTGAAGCTTTCTTT.

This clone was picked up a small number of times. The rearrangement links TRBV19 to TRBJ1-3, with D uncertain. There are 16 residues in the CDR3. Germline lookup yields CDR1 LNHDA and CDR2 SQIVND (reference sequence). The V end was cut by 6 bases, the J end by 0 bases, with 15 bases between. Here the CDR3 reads CASRDRDPSSGNTIYF. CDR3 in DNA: TGTGCCAGTAGGGACCGGGATCCAAGCTCTGGAAACACCATATATTTT.